The 2 T cell receptor beta chains below were found in one sample sequenced in a study of cytotoxic CD8 clonotypes in ibrutinib-treated CLL. Libraries were prepared by immunoSEQ multiplex PCR; TCRdb keeps only in-frame clonotypes and omits some of them. Of hundreds of thousands of clones in the sample, 70% to 80% were seen once. This specimen was PBMCs, taken before ibrutinib treatment. These receptors originate from a human donor with chronic lymphocytic leukemia.

The chain uses TRBV9 and TRBJ1-3; no definite D call. V lost 0 bases to trimming and J lost 0 bases, with 7 bases between them. The CDR3 has 15 amino acids. CDR1 and CDR2 from the germline V gene are SGDLS and YYNGEE. The CDR3 here is CASSVVVSSGNTIYF. In nucleotides, the CDR3 is TGTGCCAGCAGCGTAGTGGTATCCTCTGGAAACACCATATATTTT.

The J gene is TRBJ2-1, the V gene TRBV9; 13 positions match TRBD2. The germline V gene encodes CDR1 SGDLS and CDR2 YYNGEE. The CDR3 loop spans 13 amino acids. V dropped 8 bases and J dropped 8; count of bases not matched to a gene: 4. For the CDR3, the DNA is TGTGCCAGTCAGACTAGCGGGAGGCATGAGCAGTTCTTC. This gives the protein CASQTSGRHEQFF.